Here is one T cell receptor (beta chain) with its context. With 60 Vbeta and 13 Jbeta primers, the PCR was carried out. Method: immunoSEQ multiplex PCR; TCRdb's copy keeps in-frame clones and lacks some. The data show about 180,000 clones, around 85% seen once. This entry is derived from a study of cytomegalovirus exposure and HLA in healthy donors. The CDR3 is 14 amino acids. The germline V and J ends were trimmed by 2 bases and 0 bases, with 8 bases remaining between them. From germline, CDR1 is SNHLY and CDR2 FYNNEI. This TCR was recovered from a boy aged 2 to 10 in good health and CMV-seronegative. Sequenced input: PBMCs. The J gene is TRBJ2-7, the V gene TRBV2, with D possibly TRBD1 on 5 matching bases. The CDR3 DNA is TGTGCCAGCAGTGAAACTGACAGCTCCTACGAGCAGTACTTC. Encoded protein: CASSETDSSYEQYF.